The present T cell receptor beta chain was sequenced within a study of shared clonotypes between healthy human individuals. Libraries were prepared by immunoSEQ multiplex PCR; TCRdb keeps only in-frame clonotypes and omits some of them. The repertoire includes over 850,000 clones, approximately 78% of them detected once, and roughly 0.55% sits in the top ten. The CDR3 extends over 13 amino acids. The germline gives CDR1 SNHLY, CDR2 FYNNEI. V dropped 4 bases and J dropped 1 base, with 4 bases sitting between them. This TCR derives from a man aged 18 to 29 in good health. Some clones in this sample may be carry-over from other donors' samples. The specimen sequenced was memory CD4+ T cells from PBMCs. The subset was: CD45RA-negative fraction. This chain connects TRBV2 to TRBJ2-2, with D unresolved. The CDR3 is CASSGMNTGELFF. The CDR3 DNA reads TGTGCCAGCAGTGGAATGAACACCGGGGAGCTGTTTTTT.